One and the same sample provided the 30 T cell receptor beta chains below, sequenced in a study of neurological immune-mediated disorders. TCRdb reanalysed the 5' RACE reads using MiXCR and keeps one entry per CDR3 protein. This sample has 55,000 to 65,000 distinct CDR3 sequences, with more than 9.5% found just once. Input material: PBMCs. Every receptor here comes from a woman between 55 and 75 years old with HTLV-1-associated myelopathy (HAM/TSP).

Remarks on this clonotype: The conserved final phenylalanine or tryptophan is absent from the CDR3, which likely points to a read error. The gene calls are TRBV5-1 and TRBJ2-7; possibly TRBD1 or TRBD2 for D (6 bases each). Germline V gene data show CDR1 as SGHRS and CDR2 as YFSETQ. V lost 5 bases and J 0 bases, leaving 12 bases between the germline ends. This CDR3 is built from 14 residues. CDR3 region: CASRSGGGSYEQYL. The CDR3, as DNA: TGCGCCAGCAGATCCGGGGGCGGCTCCTACGAGCAGTACTTA.

This clonotype was picked up many times. The chain links TRBV28 to TRBJ2-4, with 9 bases identical to TRBD1. Trimming removed 4 bases from V and 4 bases from J; junction bases left unmatched: 5. Germline V gene sequence: CDR1 MDHEN, CDR2 SYDVKM. The CDR3 covers 15 residues. CDR3 loop: CASSSPGTGKNIQYF. The CDR3 DNA follows: TGTGCCAGCAGTTCCCCCGGGACAGGGAAAAACATTCAGTACTTC.

This clonotype was counted at least ten times. V and J are TRBV18 and TRBJ1-1; TRBD1 might be the D (6 bases). The germline V and J ends were trimmed by 3 bases and 4 bases, with 12 bases remaining between them. The V gene's germline CDR1 is KGHSH and CDR2 LQKENI. CDR3 length: 14 residues. The CDR3 protein is CASSPGQRGTEAFF. The CDR3 nucleotides are TGTGCCAGCTCACCTGGACAGAGGGGCACTGAAGCTTTCTTT.

This clonotype showed up just a few times. The chain recombines TRBV12-3 or TRBV12-4 with TRBJ2-3, with TRBD1 matching 7 bases. The CDR3 runs 12 residues. Trimming took 5 bases from V and 10 from J; bases not matched to a gene: 6. This CDR3 reads CASSATGLAQYF. CDR3 bases: TGTGCCAGCAGTGCGACAGGGTTAGCGCAGTATTTT.

There are many counts of this clonotype. This CDR3 is CAISGTSDEQYF. CDR3 coding DNA: TGTGCCATCAGTGGGACATCCGACGAGCAGTACTTC. The rearrangement links TRBV10-3 to TRBJ2-7; D perhaps matches TRBD1 (5 bases). Trimming took off 4 bases at V and 5 bases at J, with 9 bases between the two ends. Looked up from germline, CDR1 is ENHRY and CDR2 is SYGVKD. The length of the CDR3 is 12 residues.

This clonotype was seen repeatedly, ten times or more. J is TRBJ2-5 and V is TRBV5-5; TRBD2 aligns across 14 bases. The trim removed 0 bases at V and 4 bases at J, leaving 11 bases unmatched. The CDR3 sequence is 19 residues long. Germline CDR1 reads SGHKS; CDR2 reads YYEKEE (reference sequence). The CDR3 sequence: CASSLVPGLAGELGETQYF. In DNA form, the CDR3 reads TGTGCCAGCAGCTTGGTGCCGGGACTAGCGGGAGAATTAGGAGAGACCCAGTACTTC.

This clonotype occurred many times. The chain links TRBV3-1 to TRBJ2-5, with a possible D match to TRBD2 (6 bases). Germline V lookup: CDR1 LGHDT, CDR2 YNNKEL (reference sequence). The V and J ends lost 4 bases and 5 bases respectively, with 8 bases between them. CDR3 size: 12 residues. This chain's CDR3 is CASSPGGETQYF. The CDR3 DNA is TGTGCCAGCAGCCCCGGAGGGGAGACCCAGTACTTC.

The chain recombines TRBV20-1 with TRBJ2-7, with D hard to call. Germline V gene data show CDR1 as DFQATT and CDR2 as SNEGSKA (reference sequence). The length of the CDR3 is 13 residues. The V and J ends lost 3 bases and 2 bases respectively, with 11 bases between them. CDR3 nucleotides: TGCAGTGCTAGGCGCGGCGCGGCCTACGAGCAGTACTTC. Translated: CSARRGAAYEQYF.

This clonotype was seen many times. V is TRBV5-1 and J is TRBJ2-3; no clear D. Germline CDR1 reads SGHRS; CDR2 reads YFSETQ. V was trimmed by 4 bases and J by 0 bases, leaving 9 bases between them. This CDR3 is 14 amino acids long. DNA of the CDR3: TGCGCCAGCAGCCCAACACCGAGCACAGATACGCAGTATTTT. It encodes CASSPTPSTDTQYF.

At least ten counts were recorded for this clonotype. V gene TRBV29-1 combines with J gene TRBJ2-1; TRBD2 aligns across 10 bases. The CDR3 contains 14 residues. The J segment lost 7 bases and the V segment lost 3 bases, leaving 6 bases of the junction unmatched. CDR1 is SQVTM, CDR2 ANQGSEA, per germline. This chain's CDR3 is CSVELAGDLNEQFF. The CDR3 DNA sequence: TGCAGCGTTGAGCTAGCGGGAGATCTTAATGAGCAGTTCTTC.

The rearrangement links TRBV9 to TRBJ2-2; 14 bases agree with TRBD2. Germline CDR1 is SGDLS and CDR2 is YYNGEE. The CDR3 loop spans 19 amino acids. J lost 0 bases, V lost 0 bases, and 4 bases had no gene match. CDR3 in DNA: TGTGCCAGCAGCGTAGGCCCGGGACTAGCGGGAGCGAACACCGGGGAGCTGTTTTTT. Its protein is CASSVGPGLAGANTGELFF.

This clonotype was seen ten or more times. The chain is built from TRBV5-1 and TRBJ2-1; the D is unclear. The germline V and J ends were trimmed by 2 bases and 0 bases, with 12 bases remaining between them. The CDR3 loop spans 16 amino acids. CDR1 and CDR2 from the germline V gene are SGHRS and YFSETQ. As DNA, the CDR3 is TGCGCCAGCAGCTTTGACGGGTCGAGCTCCTACAATGAGCAGTTCTTC. Encoded protein: CASSFDGSSSYNEQFF.

This clonotype was recorded many times. The chain uses TRBV10-3 and TRBJ2-5; 10 positions match TRBD1. CDR3 size: 14 residues. V lost 6 bases, J lost 4 bases, and 5 bases stayed unmatched. Germline V lookup: CDR1 ENHRY, CDR2 SYGVKD. The CDR3 region has the DNA TGTGCCATCAGCGCCGGGACAGGGGCAGAGACCCAGTACTTC. Its translation: CAISAGTGAETQYF.

This clonotype has ten or more counts. This chain joins TRBV5-1 and TRBJ2-2, with 7 bases aligning to TRBD1. In germline, CDR1 is SGHRS, CDR2 YFSETQ. Germline trimming cut 1 base from V and 6 bases from J; bases unmatched to any gene: 6. The CDR3 has 15 amino acids. The DNA of the CDR3 is TGCGCCAGCAGCTTGAACAGGGGAGCCTCCGGGGAGCTGTTTTTT. Translating it yields CASSLNRGASGELFF.

In this sample, this clonotype turned up many times. J is TRBJ2-1 and V is TRBV7-2; no firm D call. The CDR3 sequence is 12 residues long. The germline CDR1 and CDR2 sequences are SGHTA and FQGNSA. V shed 3 bases and J shed 10 bases, with 10 bases lying between them. In nucleotides, the CDR3 is TGTGCCAGCAGCTTGGAGTTGGGAGAGCAGTTCTTC. As protein: CASSLELGEQFF.

Many counts were recorded for this clonotype. The V and J genes are TRBV20-1 and TRBJ2-1, with 13 bases matching TRBD2. Germline lookup yields CDR1 DFQATT and CDR2 SNEGSKA (reference sequence). The ends lost 6 bases at V and 7 bases at J; junction bases unmatched: 12. CDR3 length: 16 amino acids. The CDR3 DNA reads TGCAGTGCGACACTAGCGGGAGGGTCCCAGCTAAATGAGCAGTTCTTC. The encoded protein is CSATLAGGSQLNEQFF.

This clonotype was observed many times. This chain joins TRBV7-8 and TRBJ1-4; D might be TRBD1 (5 bases). Germline values: CDR1 SGHVS, CDR2 FQNEAQ. Deletions cut 1 base from V and 0 bases from J, with 9 bases between. The CDR3 sequence is 16 residues long. CDR3 sequence reads: CASSLDPRATNEKLFF. Written as DNA, the CDR3 is TGTGCCAGCAGCTTAGATCCCAGGGCAACTAATGAAAAACTGTTTTTT.

This clonotype appeared many times. In DNA, the CDR3 is TGTGCCAGCAGCTTATCGGGAGAAAACATTCAGTACTTC. Protein: CASSLSGENIQYF. J is TRBJ2-4 and V is TRBV7-9; D is possibly TRBD2 (6 bases). The CDR3 spans 13 residues. Trimming shortened V by 2 bases and J by 5 bases, and 7 bases separated the two germline ends. Germline loops: CDR1 SEHNR, CDR2 FQNEAQ (reference sequence). Full variable domain (missing parts from reference TRBV7-9 and TRBJ2-4): DTGVSQNPRHKITKRGQNVTFRCDPISEHNRLYWYRQTLGQGPEFLTYFQNEAQLEKSRLLSDRFSAERPKGSFSTLEIQRTEQGDSAMYLCASSLSGENIQYFGAGTRLSVL.

This clonotype was detected only a few times. V usage is TRBV18 and J usage is TRBJ1-4; D unclear. The V end was cut by 8 bases, the J end by 2 bases, with 6 bases between. The CDR3 loop spans 12 amino acids. The germline CDR1 and CDR2 sequences are KGHSH and LQKENI. Here the CDR3 DNA reads TGTGCCAGCGCTGGGACTAATGAAAAACTGTTTTTT. This sequence encodes CASAGTNEKLFF.

Ten or more counts support this clonotype. This rearrangement joins TRBV5-4 to TRBJ2-3; 13 bases match TRBD2. The CDR3 contains 17 residues. Germline CDR1 and CDR2: SGHNT and YYREEE (reference sequence). V lost 4 bases to trimming and J lost 6 bases; unmatched junction nucleotides: 11. The CDR3 here is CASSRNLQLAGGDTQYF. In DNA, the CDR3 is TGTGCCAGCAGCCGAAACCTGCAACTAGCGGGAGGGGATACGCAGTATTTT.

The chain recombines TRBV30 with TRBJ2-1; 15 nucleotides match TRBD2. V lost 0 bases, J lost 15 bases, and 18 bases stayed unmatched. Per germline, CDR1 GTSNPN and CDR2 SVGIG (reference sequence). The CDR3 has 18 amino acids. The CDR3 sequence is CAWSVHPPGLAGGQEPFF. CDR3 coding DNA: TGTGCCTGGAGTGTACACCCTCCGGGACTAGCGGGAGGACAAGAACCGTTCTTC.

The V gene is TRBV6-6, the J gene TRBJ2-2; D gene uncertain. The V gene lost 6 bases and the J gene lost 3 bases, with 11 bases spanning the gap. Looked up from germline, CDR1 is MNHNY and CDR2 is SVGAGI (reference sequence). CDR3 length equals 14 residues. CDR3 loop: CASSDQMYTGELFF. The CDR3 DNA is TGTGCCAGCAGCGACCAGATGTACACCGGGGAGCTGTTTTTT.

The chain couples TRBV3-1 to TRBJ1-1, with D uncertain. CDR1 is LGHDT, CDR2 YNNKEL, per germline (reference sequence). The CDR3 covers 14 residues. Trimming shortened V by 0 bases and J by 5 bases, and 10 bases separated the two germline ends. CDR3 DNA: TGTGCCAGCAGCCAAGATGCGGGTCGGACTGAAGCTTTCTTT. Amino acid sequence: CASSQDAGRTEAFF.

This clonotype has at least ten counts. The chain has TRBV7-9 and TRBJ2-5, with D possibly matching TRBD2 (5 bases). Trimming removed 4 bases from V and 2 bases from J, with 17 bases in between. CDR3 length: 16 residues. From germline, CDR1 is SEHNR and CDR2 FQNEAQ (reference sequence). CDR3 residues: CASSSTKGVRQETQYF. The CDR3 bases are TGTGCCAGCAGCTCCACTAAGGGAGTGCGGCAAGAGACCCAGTACTTC.

In its sample, this clonotype was seen many times. The rearrangement joins TRBV5-1 to TRBJ2-7; 9 nucleotides match TRBD2. The CDR3 totals 16 residues. Germline-derived CDR1 and CDR2 are SGHRS and YFSETQ. The J segment lost 0 bases and the V segment lost 4 bases, leaving 8 bases of the junction unmatched. CDR3 nucleotides: TGCGCCAGCAGCCCCGGGACTAGCAGATACTCCTACGAGCAGTACTTC. This codes for CASSPGTSRYSYEQYF.

The chain uses TRBV6-5 and TRBJ2-4, with D perhaps matching TRBD2 (5 bases). Trimming took 2 bases from V and 6 from J, leaving 8 bases between them. CDR1 MNHEY and CDR2 SVGAGI come from the germline V gene. This CDR3 is 13 amino acids long. CDR3 nucleotides: TGTGCCAGCAGTTACCAGGCGGGAAACATTCAGTACTTC. Amino acid sequence: CASSYQAGNIQYF.

The DNA for the CDR3 is TGTGCCTGGGGGTCTAGCGGGGCAAATACGCAGTATTTT. Protein: CAWGSSGANTQYF. V and J are TRBV30 and TRBJ2-3; 9 nucleotides line up with TRBD2. The trim removed 5 bases at V and 7 bases at J, leaving 7 bases unmatched. The germline gives CDR1 GTSNPN, CDR2 SVGIG (reference sequence). The CDR3 totals 13 residues. The full variable domain, with the rest looked up from reference TRBV30 and TRBJ2-3, is SQTIHQWPATLVQPVGSPLSLECTVEGTSNPNLYWYRQAAGRGLQLLFYSVGIGQISSEVPQNLSASRPQDRQFILSSKKLLLSDSGFYLCAWGSSGANTQYFGPGTRLTVL.

This clonotype was found many times. The chain links TRBV4-2 to TRBJ2-1, with D possibly TRBD2 on 5 matching bases. Trimming took off 1 base at V and 11 bases at J, with 12 bases between the two ends. The CDR3 has 13 residues. Germline-derived CDR1 and CDR2 are LGHNA and YNFKEQ. The CDR3 DNA reads as TGTGCCAGCAGCCAAGGACGGGGTGGGAAGCAGTTCTTC. It translates to CASSQGRGGKQFF.

About this clonotype: This sequence may be a read error, since a much larger clone differs from it by one base. As the CDR3 is not closed by the conserved phenylalanine or tryptophan, this likely results from a read error. The chain combines TRBV6-1 with TRBJ2-4; D gene uncertain. The CDR3 is 13 amino acids. CDR1 is MNHNS, CDR2 SASEGT, per germline. CDR3: CAIPGPSKNIQYY. The CDR3 bases are TGTGCGATCCCCGGACCCTCCAAAAACATTCAGTACTAC.

This clonotype was detected a few times. A single base separates this from a much larger clone, so it may be a read error. The rearrangement links TRBV12-3 or TRBV12-4 to TRBJ2-6; D unresolved. This CDR3 is built from 16 residues. Trimming removed 3 bases at V and 0 bases at J, with 9 bases between. CDR3 in amino acids: CASSFVTLSGANVLTF. In nucleotides, the CDR3 is TGTGCCAGCAGTTTCGTGACCCTCTCTGGGGCCAACGTCCTGACTTTC.